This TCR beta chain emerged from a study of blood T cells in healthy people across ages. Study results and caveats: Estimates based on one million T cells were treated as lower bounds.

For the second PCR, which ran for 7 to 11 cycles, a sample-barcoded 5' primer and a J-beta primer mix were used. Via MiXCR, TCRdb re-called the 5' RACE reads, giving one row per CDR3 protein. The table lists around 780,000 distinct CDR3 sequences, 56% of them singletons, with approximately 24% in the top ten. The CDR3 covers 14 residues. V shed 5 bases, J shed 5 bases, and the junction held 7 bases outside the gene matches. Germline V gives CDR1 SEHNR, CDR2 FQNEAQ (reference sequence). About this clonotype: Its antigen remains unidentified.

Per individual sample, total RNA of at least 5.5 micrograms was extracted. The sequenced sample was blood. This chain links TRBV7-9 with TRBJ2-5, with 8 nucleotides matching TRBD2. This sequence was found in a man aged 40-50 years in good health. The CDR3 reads CASSMRGVGETQYF. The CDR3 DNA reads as TGTGCCAGCAGCATGCGGGGGGTCGGGGAGACCCAGTACTTC.